This T cell receptor (beta chain) came from a study of radiation and T cells in renal cell carcinoma. This clone was seen just once. Germline V gene sequence: CDR1 SGHNT, CDR2 YENEEA. After removal of 0 bases from V and 0 bases from J, the junction contained 4 bases not matched to a gene. The CDR3 is made up of 17 amino acids. Time point of the sample: blood 4 weeks post-SBRT, at nephrectomy. Treatment of the sample: 15 Gy SBRT to primary tumor, nephrectomy 4 weeks later. Using immunoSEQ multiplex PCR, the repertoire was profiled, and TCRdb retains in-frame clones only, with some absent. The sample shows around 180,000 clones, about 85% of them seen only once.

The chain links TRBV11-3 to TRBJ2-7; 11 bases match TRBD1. The sample here was blood, taken from a patient whose treatment included radiotherapy and nephrectomy. This TCR was recovered from a woman in her forties or fifties with renal cell carcinoma. This chain's CDR3 is CASSLDRGTGGSYEQYF. For the CDR3, the DNA is TGTGCCAGCAGCTTAGATCGGGGGACAGGGGGCTCCTACGAGCAGTACTTC.